In this sample, the clone carrying this TCR beta chain turned up a few times. The antigen is unknown. This entry belongs to a study of T cell clones after liver transplantation. Overall study: Three of eight recipients were HCV-positive; others had non-autoimmune, non-viral indications.

Findings and limits, study-wide: Small, mixed patient groups and varying post-transplant times limit these conclusions.

Only in-frame clones appear in the TCRdb table, and some are missing; sequencing was by immunoSEQ multiplex PCR. The table includes approximately 22,000 clones, approximately 95% detected once. Thawed unstimulated PBMCs were FACS-sorted by CD3, CD4 and CD8 into two populations. V was clipped by 2 bases and J by 0 bases; unmatched bases: 2. Germline assignment: CDR1 SNHLY and CDR2 FYNNEI. This CDR3 contains 16 residues. Specimen: CD8+ T cells from blood, collected approximately 25 months after liver transplant. J is TRBJ2-1 and V is TRBV2, with 9 bases lining up with TRBD2. The sequence was obtained from a human patient who received a liver transplant. Part of the T cells may come from the graft donor. In DNA, the CDR3 is TGTGCCAGCAGTGAAACAGCGGGGGGCTCCTACAATGAGCAGTTCTTC. It encodes CASSETAGGSYNEQFF. Supplemented by reference TRBV2 and TRBJ2-1, the full variable domain reads EPEVTQTPSHQVTQMGQEVILRCVPISNHLYFYWYRQILGQKVEFLVSFYNNEISEKSEIFDDQFSVERPDGSNFTLKIRSTKLEDSAMYFCASSETAGGSYNEQFFGPGTRLTVL.